These 32 T cell receptor beta chains were sequenced from one sample in a study of T cell repertoires and HLA-DP antigens. Sequenced by immunoSEQ multiplex PCR; TCRdb stores in-frame clones only, minus some. The table lists approximately 100,000 clones, roughly 86% of them singletons. The antigens these receptors bind are not known. What was sequenced was CD4+ T cells from PBMCs. These receptors originate from a man aged 50 or older in good health and CMV-seronegative.

For this clone: Its ends do not fully match the called genes, so a read error is possible. CDR3 sequence (DNA): TGTGCTAGCAGCATAGGTTTTAGGGGTATCAATGAGCAGTTCTTC. It codes for CASSIGFRGINEQFF. This chain links TRBV7-7 with TRBJ2-1; a possible D gene is TRBD1 (5 bases). The CDR3 extends over 15 amino acids. Germline CDR1 is SSHAT and CDR2 is FNYEAQ (reference sequence).

The V and J genes are TRBV6-5 and TRBJ1-6, with a possible D match to TRBD1 (5 bases). Trimming pared 2 bases from V and 6 bases from J, leaving 8 bases between. The CDR3 spans 14 residues. The germline gives CDR1 MNHEY, CDR2 SVGAGI. Here the CDR3 reads CASSYDRSNSPLHF. For the CDR3, the DNA is TGTGCCAGCAGTTACGACAGAAGTAATTCACCCCTCCACTTT.

The table lists this clone with a count of one. This rearrangement joins TRBV6-6 to TRBJ1-2; D is undetermined. Germline V gene lookup returns CDR1 MNHNY and CDR2 SVGAGI (reference sequence). V lost 7 bases, J lost 7 bases, and 19 bases lay in between. There are 14 residues in the CDR3. The CDR3 reads CASNPSSQAAGYTF. In nucleotides, the CDR3 is TGTGCCAGCAATCCATCTTCCCAAGCCGCTGGCTACACCTTC.

The chain has TRBV6-1 and TRBJ1-4, with TRBD1 identical over 7 bases. Losses at the gene ends were 4 bases for V and 11 bases for J; bases not matched to a gene: 13. The CDR3 sequence is 15 residues long. CDR1 is MNHNS, CDR2 SASEGT, per germline. The CDR3 spells CASSGYSKGGGKLFF. CDR3 sequence (DNA): TGTGCCAGCAGTGGATATTCAAAAGGGGGCGGGAAACTGTTTTTT.

V is TRBV11-2 and J is TRBJ1-1, with TRBD1 matching over 7 bases. In germline, CDR1 is SGHAT, CDR2 FQNNGV. The CDR3 totals 15 residues. With 5 bases clipped from V and 5 bases from J, the junction kept 11 bases outside the gene matches. CDR3 nucleotide sequence: TGTGCCAGCAGCCGCCGACAGGGAGTTCAAACTGAAGCTTTCTTT. Its protein is CASSRRQGVQTEAFF. Supplemented by reference TRBV11-2 and TRBJ1-1, the full variable domain reads EAGVAQSPRYKIIEKRQSVAFWCNPISGHATLYWYQQILGQGPKLLIQFQNNGVVDDSQLPKDRFSAERLKGVDSTLKIQPAKLEDSAVYLCASSRRQGVQTEAFFGQGTRLTVV.

This chain uses TRBV14 with TRBJ2-7, with 10 bases that match TRBD2. The CDR3 covers 19 residues. The germline CDR1 and CDR2 sequences are SGHDN and FVKESK. After removal of 0 bases from V and 2 bases from J, the junction contained 13 bases not matched to a gene. CDR3 protein: CASSQDLVAGGPLTYEQYF. The DNA of the CDR3 is TGTGCCAGCAGCCAAGATCTTGTAGCGGGAGGACCCTTGACCTACGAGCAGTACTTC. The whole variable domain, remainder taken from reference TRBV14 and TRBJ2-7, is EAGVTQFPSHSVIEKGQTVTLRCDPISGHDNLYWYRRVMGKEIKFLLHFVKESKQDESGMPNNRFLAERTGGTYSTLKVQPAELEDSGVYFCASSQDLVAGGPLTYEQYFGPGTRLTVT.

V usage is TRBV6-1 and J usage is TRBJ1-2; TRBD1 matches at 7 bases. This CDR3 is built from 15 residues. Germline CDR1 reads MNHNS; CDR2 reads SASEGT. Trimming removed 7 bases from V and 4 bases from J; junction bases left unmatched: 12. The CDR3 sequence: CASKPPGGTAYGYTF. CDR3 coding DNA: TGTGCCAGCAAGCCCCCAGGGGGGACCGCCTATGGCTACACCTTC.

The chain is built from TRBV23-1 and TRBJ1-5; D perhaps matches TRBD1 (5 bases). TRBV23-1 is an open reading frame, and its role is uncertain. V was pared by 4 bases and J by 1 base, with 17 bases between. The CDR3 loop spans 17 amino acids. For the CDR3, the DNA is TGCGCCAGCAGTCTCAATTCTAGGGGCGGGAGCAATCAGCCCCAGCATTTT. It codes for CASSLNSRGGSNQPQHF.

The CDR3 spells CASSSQTGRSSYEQYF. The CDR3 DNA sequence: TGCGCCAGCAGCTCTCAGACAGGGAGGTCTTCCTACGAGCAGTACTTC. V and J are TRBV5-1 and TRBJ2-7; D might be TRBD1 (7 bases). The CDR3 has 16 residues. The germline V gene has CDR1 SGHRS and CDR2 YFSETQ. The V gene lost 3 bases and the J gene lost 1 base, with 17 bases spanning the gap.

The rearrangement uses TRBV28 and TRBJ2-5; D is uncertain. Germline values: CDR1 MDHEN, CDR2 SYDVKM. CDR3 size: 14 residues. Trimming cost V 5 bases and J 0 bases, with 10 bases left between them. The chain's CDR3 is CASSSSQHQETQYF. The DNA for the CDR3 is TGTGCCAGCAGTAGTTCACAGCACCAAGAGACCCAGTACTTC.

CDR3 residues: CASSFRQGGTYEQYF. In DNA, the CDR3 is TGTGCCAGCAGCTTCCGGCAGGGAGGGACCTACGAGCAGTACTTC. This chain connects TRBV11-1 to TRBJ2-7, with TRBD2 matching over 7 bases. The germline V gene encodes CDR1 SGHAT and CDR2 FQDESV (reference sequence). The J segment lost 2 bases and the V segment lost 3 bases, leaving 7 bases of the junction unmatched. The CDR3 has 15 amino acids.

The chain is built from TRBV2 and TRBJ2-2, with D uncertain. Germline values: CDR1 SNHLY, CDR2 FYNNEI. The CDR3 is 11 residues long. Trimming removed 6 bases from V and 7 bases from J, with 6 bases in between. CDR3 sequence: CASRSFGELFF. The CDR3 coding sequence is TGTGCCAGCAGAAGTTTCGGGGAGCTGTTTTTT.

The V gene is TRBV5-1, the J gene TRBJ1-1; D unresolved. The CDR3 runs 13 residues. The V end lost 3 bases, the J end lost 1 base, and 7 bases lay between the germline ends. Germline CDR1 is SGHRS and CDR2 is YFSETQ. CDR3 sequence: CASSSDGNTEAFF. In DNA form, the CDR3 reads TGCGCCAGCAGCTCCGACGGGAACACTGAAGCTTTCTTT.

This clone has more than one count but fewer than ten. The chain recombines TRBV19 with TRBJ1-1, with D perhaps matching TRBD1 (6 bases). V shed 2 bases and J shed 3 bases, with 10 bases lying between them. There are 14 residues in the CDR3. Germline values: CDR1 LNHDA, CDR2 SQIVND (reference sequence). The chain's CDR3 is CASSISGGDTEAFF. The DNA of the CDR3 is TGTGCCAGTAGTATATCTGGGGGCGACACTGAAGCTTTCTTT.

The CDR3: CASSIQNGEQFF. CDR3 DNA: TGTGCCAGCAGCATCCAAAATGGGGAGCAGTTCTTC. V is TRBV7-2 and J is TRBJ2-1; the D is unclear. This CDR3 has 12 residues. Per the germline V gene, CDR1 is SGHTA and CDR2 is FQGNSA. V was trimmed by 5 bases and J by 10 bases, leaving 12 bases between them.

This clone was picked up one time. The CDR3 DNA reads TGTGCCAGCAGCTTGGCCAGAAGTGGGGGCCGAGAGACCCAGTACTTC. This codes for CASSLARSGGRETQYF. This chain links TRBV5-4 with TRBJ2-5; possible D gene TRBD1, 6 bases. The CDR3 length is 16 residues. The ends were cut back, 0 bases at V and 4 bases at J, with 16 bases in the middle. CDR1 and CDR2 (germline): SGHNT, YYREEE (reference sequence).

The chain is built from TRBV4-3 and TRBJ2-3; D is unclear. Germline assignment: CDR1 LGHNA and CDR2 YSLEER. Trimming took off 5 bases at V and 2 bases at J, with 11 bases between the two ends. This CDR3 is built from 14 residues. CDR3: CASSYDRNTDTQYF. The CDR3 coding sequence is TGCGCCAGCAGCTATGATCGTAACACAGATACGCAGTATTTT.

The chain employs TRBV28 and TRBJ2-1, with 9 positions matching TRBD1. V was pared by 8 bases and J by 9 bases, with 20 bases of the junction left unmatched. There are 17 residues in the CDR3. Germline V CDR1 and CDR2: MDHEN, SYDVKM. The CDR3 nucleotides read TGTGCCAGCTCCCCCGGTGGACAGGGGCGGCTTGGTCGTGAGCAGTTCTTC. Translation: CASSPGGQGRLGREQFF.

The V call is TRBV10-3, the J call TRBJ1-2; 7 positions match TRBD1. Germline V lookup: CDR1 ENHRY, CDR2 SYGVKD. The ends lost 4 bases at V and 6 bases at J; junction bases unmatched: 2. This CDR3 has 12 residues. The CDR3 bases are TGTGCCATCAGTGGACAGGGAAATGGCTACACCTTC. This codes for CAISGQGNGYTF.

In its sample, this clone was seen once. This chain links TRBV6-1 with TRBJ1-1; 7 nucleotides match TRBD1. CDR1 MNHNS and CDR2 SASEGT come from the germline V gene. V gave up 5 bases and J gave up 7 bases; unmatched junction bases: 10. This CDR3 spans 14 amino acids. Written as DNA, the CDR3 is TGTGCCAGCAGTCTTCCGGGACAGCGGGGTGAAGCTTTCTTT. This translates into CASSLPGQRGEAFF.

The chain is built from TRBV7-4 and TRBJ2-7, with 10 bases identical to TRBD1. The V and J ends lost 2 bases and 2 bases, in that order; junction bases with no gene match: 6. The CDR3 spans 16 residues. Per germline, CDR1 SGHVT and CDR2 SQSDAQ. The CDR3 nucleotides are TGTGCCAGCAGCTTAACAGGGACAGGGGTCCCCTACGAGCAGTACTTC. Encoded protein: CASSLTGTGVPYEQYF. Complete variable domain (other parts from reference TRBV7-4 and TRBJ2-7): GAGVSQSPRYKVAKRGRDVALRCDSISGHVTLYWYRQTLGQGSEVLTYSQSDAQRDKSGRPSGRFSAERPERSVSTLKIQRTEQGDSAVYLCASSLTGTGVPYEQYFGPGTRLTVT.

The chain joins TRBV6-1 to TRBJ2-7; 11 positions agree with TRBD1. There are 14 residues in the CDR3. Per germline, CDR1 MNHNS and CDR2 SASEGT. The V segment lost 4 bases and the J segment 2 bases; nucleotides outside the gene matches: 1. In DNA, the CDR3 is TGTGCCAGCAGTGCGGGACAGGGGGCCTACGAGCAGTACTTC. Translation gives CASSAGQGAYEQYF.

V gene TRBV27 combines with J gene TRBJ1-6, with no clear D. This CDR3 is 14 amino acids long. Germline V gene lookup returns CDR1 MNHEY and CDR2 SMNVEV (reference sequence). The ends were cut back, 4 bases at V and 3 bases at J, with 7 bases in the middle. In DNA form, the CDR3 reads TGTGCCAGCAGTTCTCTGAACTATAATTCACCCCTCCACTTT. This translates into CASSSLNYNSPLHF.

V and J are TRBV30 and TRBJ1-6; no reliable D call. Germline V gene lookup returns CDR1 GTSNPN and CDR2 SVGIG (reference sequence). V was pared by 3 bases and J by 0 bases, with 9 bases between. The CDR3 length is 15 residues. CDR3 nucleotide sequence: TGTGCCTGGAGGGGGTCGAGCTCCTATAATTCACCCCTCCACTTT. Translating gives CAWRGSSSYNSPLHF.

The chain links TRBV5-1 to TRBJ2-3; D could derive from TRBD1 or TRBD2 (5 bases each). The CDR3 length is 15 residues. Germline values: CDR1 SGHRS, CDR2 YFSETQ. Trimming removed 0 bases at V and 0 bases at J, with 8 bases between. CDR3 residues: CASSLAGTSTDTQYF. The CDR3, as DNA: TGCGCCAGCAGCTTGGCAGGGACGAGCACAGATACGCAGTATTTT.

The chain has TRBV18 and TRBJ2-7; possibly TRBD1 for D (5 bases). V lost 3 bases to trimming and J lost 6 bases, with 15 bases between them. The CDR3 runs 14 residues. Germline V gene data show CDR1 as KGHSH and CDR2 as LQKENI. The CDR3 is CASSPDISWGEQYF. CDR3 in DNA: TGTGCCAGCTCACCGGACATCTCCTGGGGCGAGCAGTACTTC.

The chain employs TRBV28 and TRBJ2-3; 8 bases map to TRBD1. V was pared by 6 bases and J by 3 bases, with 11 bases of the junction left unmatched. The CDR3 is 16 amino acids. From germline, CDR1 is MDHEN and CDR2 SYDVKM. The CDR3: CASSFRGRVYTDTQYF. The DNA for the CDR3 is TGTGCCAGCAGCTTCAGGGGGCGCGTCTATACAGATACGCAGTATTTT.

V usage is TRBV23-1 and J usage is TRBJ2-6; D not certain. TRBV23-1 is identified as an open reading frame with a role that is uncertain. This CDR3 contains 13 residues. The V gene lost 8 bases and the J gene lost 4 bases, with 9 bases spanning the gap. Written as DNA, the CDR3 is TGCGCCAGCGGATTTCTGGGGGCCAACGTCCTGACTTTC. Its protein is CASGFLGANVLTF.

The J gene is TRBJ1-1, the V gene TRBV7-9; 7 nucleotides match TRBD1. CDR1 and CDR2 (germline): SEHNR, FQNEAQ (reference sequence). The V and J ends lost 5 bases and 0 bases, in that order; junction bases with no gene match: 3. The length of the CDR3 is 14 residues. This CDR3 reads CASSPGQLNTEAFF. The CDR3 region has the DNA TGTGCCAGCAGCCCGGGACAGCTGAACACTGAAGCTTTCTTT.

CDR3 residues: CASSLDTLYEQYF. CDR3 nucleotides: TGCGCCAGCAGCTTGGATACCCTCTACGAGCAGTACTTC. The gene calls are TRBV5-1 and TRBJ2-7, with D uncertain. The CDR3 totals 13 residues. V lost 0 bases to trimming and J lost 3 bases, with 7 bases between them. CDR1 is SGHRS and CDR2 is YFSETQ in the germline V gene.

The sample holds one count of this clone. The chain links TRBV9 to TRBJ2-1; D possibly uses TRBD1 or TRBD2 (5 bases each). V was cut by 0 bases and J by 9 bases, with 16 bases left in between. The CDR3 length is 15 residues. The germline V gene has CDR1 SGDLS and CDR2 YYNGEE. As DNA, the CDR3 is TGTGCCAGCAGCGTAGGTGGGGGAGAAGGCGGTGAGCAGTTCTTC. This encodes CASSVGGGEGGEQFF.

With regard to this clone: Sequence at one end of the junction differs from germline and may be a read error. V gene TRBV7-7 combines with J gene TRBJ2-7, with TRBD2 identical over 8 bases. Germline V lookup: CDR1 SSHAT, CDR2 FNYEAQ (reference sequence). This CDR3 region has 15 residues. Here the CDR3 DNA reads TGTGCTAGCACCGTCCAACGGGGGGGTCGCTACGAGCAGTACTTC. Its protein product is CASTVQRGGRYEQYF. The whole variable domain, remainder taken from reference TRBV7-7 and TRBJ2-7, is GAGVSQSPRYKVTKRGQDVTLRCDPISSHATLYWYQQALGQGPEFLTYFNYEAQPDKSGLPSDRFSAERPEGSISTLTIQRTEQRDSAMYRCASTVQRGGRYEQYFGPGTRLTVT.